This T cell receptor beta chain comes out of a study of blood T cell repertoires in COVID-19. About the research overall: Acute and convalescent COVID-19 samples came from the United States, Italy and Spain.

This CDR3 region has 16 residues. V trimming: 3 bases; J trimming: 4 bases; junction bases outside the gene matches: 7. In the original workflow: It was from reference gene primer amplification that nucleated cell counts were estimated. The table came from immunoSEQ multiplex PCR; TCRdb's copy has only in-frame clones and leaves some out. D and trimming were read from the DNA, whereas the V and J calls and clone size are those reported in that table. Among about 180,000 clones listed, about 83% were seen once. This clone was observed a few times. Sample: peripheral blood. The TCR originated in a person aged 65 to 85 with COVID-19, enrolled during active disease. The chain recombines TRBV5-7 with TRBJ2-2, with 9 bases identical to TRBD1. TRBV5-7 is designated an ORF whose function remains uncertain. CDR3 protein: CASSSIDRGGTGELFF. CDR3 coding DNA: TGTGCCAGCAGCTCTATTGACAGGGGGGGCACCGGGGAGCTGTTTTTT.